These T cell receptor beta chains were read from a single sample in a study of beta chain features in type 1 diabetes. This table comes from immunoSEQ multiplex PCR, and its TCRdb copy is limited to in-frame clones, with some not included. Of over 600,000 clones detected, around 11% appear once; the ten largest clones hold more than 0.1%. Sequencing input: naive CD4+ T cells from blood. These receptors originate from a man aged 25-40 years with type 1 diabetes. Both conserved end residues are part of each CDR3. A D gene is named only where the DNA matches it firmly.

j_gene | d_gene | v_gene | CDR3aa
TRBJ2-7 | . | TRBV28 | CASSLLSPREQYF
TRBJ2-1 | TRBD1 | TRBV5-4 | CASCPSDRPEQFF
TRBJ1-3 | . | TRBV29-1 | CSVEDGIQGVVFF
TRBJ1-2 | . | TRBV29-1 | CSVGQSNTNYGYTF
TRBJ1-2 | . | TRBV7-9 | CASSLGTATGYTF
TRBJ2-1 | . | TRBV7-6 | CASSFEGHAPYNEQFF
TRBJ2-2 | . | TRBV18 | CASSPGGEITGELFF
TRBJ1-5 | TRBD1 | TRBV27 | CASSPGTGGMGNQPQHF
TRBJ1-5 | . | TRBV7-2 | CASSQGRDQPQHF
TRBJ2-7 | . | TRBV18 | CASSSDRQVDEQYF
TRBJ2-4 | . | TRBV14 | CASNDPSVFVSYGIQYF
TRBJ1-2 | . | TRBV5-4 | CASSRDVNYGYTF
TRBJ1-1 | . | TRBV7-7 | CASSLDGFSVNTEAFF
TRBJ2-5 | . | TRBV7-2 | CASSSRVSETQYF
TRBJ1-4 | . | TRBV2 | CASTVLGNEKLFF
TRBJ1-4 | TRBD1 | TRBV7-2 | CASSFQGQGNEKLFF
TRBJ2-3 | . | TRBV28 | CASSLGSTGTDTQYF
TRBJ1-5 | . | TRBV29-1 | CSVLVLEGQPQHF
TRBJ2-3 | TRBD1 | TRBV5-4 | CASSSRDRATDTQYF
TRBJ1-1 | . | TRBV7-9 | CASSPKWDTEAFF
TRBJ1-1 | TRBD1 | TRBV27 | CASTRDRLNTEAFF
TRBJ1-2 | TRBD1 | TRBV4-3 | CASSSQQGVSLGYTF
TRBJ1-2 | TRBD1 | TRBV28 | CASSSYRGNYGYTF
TRBJ2-7 | . | TRBV7-9 | CASSLESRFYEQYF
TRBJ2-1 | . | TRBV10-3 | CATAAGKSEQFF
TRBJ2-5 | . | TRBV10-3 | CAISEGTGTETQYF
TRBJ1-6 | . | TRBV5-1 | CASSSTADLSPLHF
TRBJ2-4 | . | TRBV7-3 | CASSPSGAGNIQYF
TRBJ2-7 | . | TRBV7-2 | CASSRSGTAYEQYF
TRBJ1-6 | . | TRBV6-5 | CASSFDGGTSTLHF
TRBJ1-2 | . | TRBV11-3 | CASSLGQGTDSGYTF
TRBJ2-1 | . | TRBV7-2 | CASRVISSYNEQFF
TRBJ1-6 | . | TRBV30 | CAWSVLVNSPLHF
TRBJ2-5 | TRBD1 | TRBV7-9 | CASSSHWRTGKLQETQYF
TRBJ1-5 | . | TRBV29-1 | CSVGLGNSNQPQHF
TRBJ2-3 | . | TRBV10-3 | CAIRWGVQDTVLADTQYF
TRBJ2-4 | TRBD1 | TRBV5-1 | CASSSRQGENIQYF
TRBJ2-1 | TRBD2 | TRBV4-3 | CASTRTSGGDNEQFF
TRBJ2-6 | . | TRBV23-1 | CASSLTDEANVLTF